The 20 T cell receptor beta chains below all came from one sample that was sequenced in a study of blood T cell repertoires in COVID-19. Produced via immunoSEQ multiplex PCR; TCRdb's table is partial and in-frame only. The table records almost 250,000 clones, more than 85% of them present only once. Source material: PBMCs or T cells enriched from blood (not recorded which). All receptors derive from a woman between 25 and 40 years old who had recovered from COVID-19.

This clone occurred once. The CDR3 nucleotides read TGTGCCAGCAGGAACGGACTAGCGGGAGAAGGCGAGCAGTACTTC. This translates into CASRNGLAGEGEQYF. The rearrangement links TRBV7-9 to TRBJ2-7; 13 nucleotides align to TRBD2. The CDR3 is 15 residues long. J lost 6 bases, V lost 6 bases, and 8 bases had no gene match. Looked up from germline, CDR1 is SEHNR and CDR2 is FQNEAQ (reference sequence).

The chain employs TRBV3-1 (or the pseudogene TRBV3-2) and TRBJ1-6; the D is unclear. CDR3 length: 14 residues. Germline V CDR1 and CDR2: LGHDT, YNNKEL (reference sequence). V lost 2 bases, J lost 9 bases, and 11 bases lay in between. CDR3 in amino acids: CASSQRELRSPLHF. The CDR3 nucleotides are TGTGCCAGCAGCCAAAGAGAACTTCGTTCACCCCTCCACTTT.

The V and J genes are TRBV13 and TRBJ1-6, with D perhaps TRBD1 (5 bases). V was clipped by 1 base and J by 8 bases, with 15 bases between them. The V gene's germline CDR1 is PRHDT and CDR2 FYEKMQ (reference sequence). The CDR3 spans 16 residues. The CDR3 loop reads CASSLVRGEGDSPLHF. CDR3 sequence (DNA): TGTGCCAGCAGCTTAGTCCGCGGGGAAGGGGATTCACCCCTCCACTTT.

The CDR3: CASSFESGTNTGELFF. CDR3 nucleotide sequence: TGTGCCAGCAGCTTTGAATCGGGGACAAACACCGGGGAGCTGTTTTTT. V and J are TRBV7-8 and TRBJ2-2, with D maybe TRBD1 (6 bases). The ends were cut back, 3 bases at V and 2 bases at J, with 13 bases in the middle. From germline, CDR1 is SGHVS and CDR2 FQNEAQ. The CDR3 is 16 residues long.

This clone was seen just once. The V call is TRBV11-3, the J call TRBJ2-7; 9 nucleotides align to TRBD2. V dropped 2 bases and J dropped 11; count of bases not matched to a gene: 19. Germline CDR1 and CDR2: SGHNT and YENEEA. This CDR3 comprises 17 residues. For the CDR3, the DNA is TGTGCCAGCAGCTTATCGCGCGGGAGGGGTAGGGAGGACGGAAAGTACTTC. Residues: CASSLSRGRGREDGKYF.

V and J are TRBV7-6 and TRBJ2-7; a weak D match, TRBD1 (5 bases). V lost 1 base and J lost 2, with 9 bases in between. Germline V lookup: CDR1 SGHVS, CDR2 FNYEAQ. This CDR3 is 14 amino acids long. CDR3 residues: CASSLGLTAYEQYF. The CDR3 DNA sequence: TGTGCCAGCAGCTTAGGTCTGACAGCCTACGAGCAGTACTTC.

The gene calls are TRBV6-5 and TRBJ1-4; 7 bases agree with TRBD1. Germline V gene sequence: CDR1 MNHEY, CDR2 SVGAGI. This CDR3 is 15 amino acids long. V shed 7 bases and J 1 base; nucleotides not matched to a gene: 6. The CDR3 loop is CASTPRQGTNEKLFF. Here the CDR3 DNA reads TGTGCCAGCACTCCACGACAGGGAACTAATGAAAAACTGTTTTTT.

V is TRBV4-1 and J is TRBJ2-1, with a weak D call TRBD2 (6 bases). The CDR3 consists of 15 residues. V lost 4 bases to trimming and J lost 0 bases, with 10 bases between them. The germline gives CDR1 MGHRA, CDR2 YSYEKL. The CDR3 DNA reads TGCGCCAGCAGCCGCGGAGGGAGCTCCTACAATGAGCAGTTCTTC. Its translation: CASSRGGSSYNEQFF.

The chain uses TRBV4-1 and TRBJ2-3, with TRBD1 identical over 7 bases. The CDR3 is 15 residues long. CDR1 MGHRA and CDR2 YSYEKL come from the germline V gene. V dropped 0 bases and J dropped 2; count of bases not matched to a gene: 2. CDR3 in amino acids: CASSQEQGNTDTQYF. The DNA for the CDR3 is TGCGCCAGCAGCCAAGAACAGGGGAACACAGATACGCAGTATTTT.

The V gene is TRBV5-1, the J gene TRBJ2-3; D uncertain. Germline CDR1 and CDR2: SGHRS and YFSETQ. The length of the CDR3 is 14 residues. Between the trimmed V and J ends, which lost 0 bases and 3 bases, there was a span of 8 bases. CDR3 region: CASSLGASTDTQYF. The CDR3, as DNA: TGCGCCAGCAGCTTGGGGGCATCGACAGATACGCAGTATTTT.

The rearrangement uses TRBV6-5 and TRBJ2-7, with a tentative D call TRBD2 (5 bases). Deletions cut 2 bases from V and 0 bases from J, with 11 bases between. Germline lookup yields CDR1 MNHEY and CDR2 SVGAGI. This CDR3 spans 15 amino acids. CDR3 nucleotides: TGTGCCAGCAGTTACGAGGGCGGCAGCTCCTACGAGCAGTACTTC. It codes for CASSYEGGSSYEQYF.

The V gene is TRBV30, the J gene TRBJ1-2; D is undetermined. The CDR3 runs to 15 residues. Trimming cost V 0 bases and J 4 bases, with 15 bases left between them. The germline gives CDR1 GTSNPN, CDR2 SVGIG (reference sequence). CDR3 loop: CAWSVPRHSRYGYTF. The CDR3 DNA is TGTGCCTGGAGTGTACCCCGACACAGCCGCTATGGCTACACCTTC.

CDR3 DNA: TGTGCCAGCAGCCAAGGACACCCTAACACTGAAGCTTTCTTT. This gives the protein CASSQGHPNTEAFF. V usage is TRBV3-1 (or the pseudogene TRBV3-2) and J usage is TRBJ1-1; D is undetermined. V was shortened by 1 base and J by 2 bases, with 8 bases between the two germline ends. Germline loops: CDR1 LGHDT, CDR2 YNNKEL (reference sequence). The CDR3 runs to 14 residues.

This rearrangement joins TRBV28 to TRBJ2-5; 7 bases match TRBD1. This CDR3 region has 14 residues. Per germline, CDR1 MDHEN and CDR2 SYDVKM. V was clipped by 5 bases and J by 4 bases; unmatched bases: 7. The CDR3 protein is CASSVMTGRETQYF. The CDR3 DNA sequence: TGTGCCAGCAGTGTCATGACAGGGAGAGAGACCCAGTACTTC.

The V and J genes are TRBV19 and TRBJ2-7; D is unclear. CDR3 size: 13 residues. V was trimmed by 1 base and J by 2 bases, leaving 6 bases between them. In germline, CDR1 is LNHDA, CDR2 SQIVND (reference sequence). The CDR3 DNA reads TGTGCCAGTAGTATAGGCTATACCTACGAGCAGTACTTC. Translated, it gives CASSIGYTYEQYF.

The rearrangement uses TRBV19 and TRBJ1-1; 8 nucleotides align to TRBD1. Trimming at V came to 5 bases and at J to 5 bases, leaving 10 bases not matched to a gene. This CDR3 is built from 15 residues. CDR1 is LNHDA and CDR2 is SQIVND in the germline V gene (reference sequence). The CDR3 region is CASSPRDRTITEAFF. The CDR3 coding sequence is TGTGCCAGTAGTCCTCGGGACAGGACAATAACTGAAGCTTTCTTT.

This sequence joins TRBV20-1 and TRBJ2-1, with 8 positions matching TRBD1. Germline V gene data show CDR1 as DFQATT and CDR2 as SNEGSKA (reference sequence). V shed 3 bases, J shed 8 bases, and the junction held 12 bases outside the gene matches. The CDR3 is 15 amino acids. CDR3 in DNA: TGCAGTGCTAGTCTCAGGGGGCTAGGTTTGGATGAGCAGTTCTTC. Amino acids: CSASLRGLGLDEQFF.

The rearrangement uses TRBV6-5 and TRBJ1-5; no definite D call. The CDR3 covers 14 residues. V was pared by 7 bases and J by 5 bases, with 15 bases between. CDR1 MNHEY and CDR2 SVGAGI come from the germline V gene. CDR3 region: CASTPRGAYQPQHF. CDR3 in DNA: TGTGCCAGCACCCCGAGAGGAGCCTATCAGCCCCAGCATTTT.

About this clone: A single base is all that separates this from a far larger clone, so a read error is likely. The rearrangement joins TRBV12-3 or TRBV12-4 to TRBJ1-1; the D is unclear. V lost 6 bases and J 1 base, leaving 6 bases between the germline ends. This CDR3 is built from 12 residues. CDR3 sequence reads: CASSLWNTEAFF. In nucleotides, the CDR3 is TGTGCCAGCAGCCTCTGGAACACTGAAGCTTTCTTT.

The rearrangement uses TRBV6-5 and TRBJ1-1; 8 positions match TRBD1. CDR3 length: 15 residues. J lost 3 bases, V lost 2 bases, and 5 bases had no gene match. CDR1 and CDR2 (germline): MNHEY, SVGAGI. CDR3 bases: TGTGCCAGCAGTTACGTGTCAGGGGGCTACACTGAAGCTTTCTTT. The encoded protein is CASSYVSGGYTEAFF.